The rows below give T cell receptor beta chains drawn from one sample of a study of response to subunit inactivated influenza vaccine. MiXCR, applied by TCRdb to the RT-PCR reads, yields one record per CDR3 protein. The repertoire holds around 600,000 distinct CDR3 sequences, with approximately 10% as singletons. This sample was also put to use in a study of T cells expressing NK-cell markers.

Source: PBMCs from blood, taken on the day of vaccination. These receptors all stem from a man between 50 and 59 years old who received an inactivated influenza vaccine. Both conserved end residues are part of each CDR3. The D gene is left open where the match is weak. Size values are once, few and many counts, or a class for expanded clones, and some rows have none.

clone size,J gene,D gene,V gene,CDR3 DNA,CDR3 protein
few,TRBJ2-1,TRBD2,TRBV10-3,TGTGCCATCATGGGGACCGGGACTAGTAGTAATGAGCAGTTCTTC,CAIMGTGTSSNEQFF
few,TRBJ2-1,TRBD2,TRBV5-1,TGCGCCAGCAGCACACCCGACCAAGCGGGAGGCAATGAGCAGTTCTTC,CASSTPDQAGGNEQFF
many,TRBJ1-1,.,TRBV6-2/TRBV6-3,TGTGCCAGCAGTTATGGAGGGATGGGGACTGAAGCTTTCTTT,CASSYGGMGTEAFF
few,TRBJ2-2,.,TRBV2,TGTGCCAGCAGTGAAGCGCGAGCACCAACCGGGGAGCTGTTTTTT,CASSEARAPTGELFF
.,TRBJ1-5,TRBD1,TRBV19,TGTGCCAGTAGTAAGGGCAGACAGGGACCGAATCAGCCCCAGCATTTT,CASSKGRQGPNQPQHF
.,TRBJ2-7,TRBD2,TRBV12-3/TRBV12-4,TGTGCCAGCAGTGTCCTAGCGGGGGGCGAGCAGTACTTC,CASSVLAGGEQYF
.,TRBJ2-7,.,TRBV10-3,TGTGCCATCAGTGGCGGGGCCGACGAGCAGTACTTC,CAISGGADEQYF
.,TRBJ2-7,TRBD1,TRBV20-1,TGCAGTGTACCGGGACAGGCGTCCTACGAGCAGTACTTC,CSVPGQASYEQYF
.,TRBJ2-7,.,TRBV12-3/TRBV12-4,TGTGCCAGCAGTTTAGGGGGACCGTGGGGGACGGAGCCCTACGAGCAGTACTTC,CASSLGGPWGTEPYEQYF
few,TRBJ1-2,.,TRBV11-3,TGTGCCAGCAGCTTCGGTTCTGGGGGGCCACACTTC,CASSFGSGGPHF
few,TRBJ2-1,TRBD2,TRBV5-1,TGCGCCAGCAGCCCAAGGGTAGCGGGGGGGAATGAGCAGTTCTTC,CASSPRVAGGNEQFF
once,TRBJ2-1,.,TRBV12-3/TRBV12-4,TGTGCCAGCAGCCAAAGAGAGACAGGGTGGGGAGGAAATGAGCAGTTCTTC,CASSQRETGWGGNEQFF
.,TRBJ1-6,.,TRBV3-1,TGTGCCAGCAGCCAAGGACCCTTTGATTCCCTCCACTTT,CASSQGPFDSLHF
few,TRBJ2-2,.,TRBV12-3/TRBV12-4,TGTGCCAGCAGTTTTATTGTTGGAGGGTCGACCGGGGAGCTGTTTTTT,CASSFIVGGSTGELFF
.,TRBJ1-2,.,TRBV28,TGTGCCAGCAGTACGGGACTTTATGGCTACACCTTC,CASSTGLYGYTF
few,TRBJ2-7,TRBD2,TRBV7-2,TGTGCCAGCAGCCCCCAGAGCGGGAACTCCTACGAGCAGTACTTC,CASSPQSGNSYEQYF
few,TRBJ2-1,TRBD1,TRBV6-6,TGTGCCAGCAGTTCGACAGGGCCCGAGCAGTTCTTC,CASSSTGPEQFF
.,TRBJ2-6,.,TRBV7-3,TGTGCCAGCAGCTTAACGGGGGCGGGCTCTGGGGCCAACGTCCTGACTTTC,CASSLTGAGSGANVLTF
.,TRBJ2-1,.,TRBV4-3,TGCGCCAGCAGCCAAGATCCCTCAGCTTCCTACAATGAGCAGTTCTTC,CASSQDPSASYNEQFF
.,TRBJ2-5,.,TRBV20-1,TGCAGTGCTAGAGAGACGGGCCGGTTCCAAGAGACCCAGTACTTC,CSARETGRFQETQYF